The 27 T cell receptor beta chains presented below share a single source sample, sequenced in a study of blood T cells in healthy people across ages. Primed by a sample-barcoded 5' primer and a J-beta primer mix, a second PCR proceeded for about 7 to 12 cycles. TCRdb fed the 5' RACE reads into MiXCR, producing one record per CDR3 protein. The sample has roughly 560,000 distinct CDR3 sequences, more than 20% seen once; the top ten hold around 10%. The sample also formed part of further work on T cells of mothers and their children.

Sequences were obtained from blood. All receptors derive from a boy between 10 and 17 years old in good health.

The CDR3 sequence is CSATTGAVSNEQFF. CDR3 bases: TGCAGTGCTACCACCGGGGCCGTCAGCAATGAGCAGTTCTTC. The chain links TRBV20-1 to TRBJ2-1; possibly TRBD1 or TRBD2 for D (5 bases each). The length of the CDR3 is 14 residues. Germline V gene lookup returns CDR1 DFQATT and CDR2 SNEGSKA (reference sequence). Trimming cost V 4 bases and J 6 bases, with 16 bases left between them.

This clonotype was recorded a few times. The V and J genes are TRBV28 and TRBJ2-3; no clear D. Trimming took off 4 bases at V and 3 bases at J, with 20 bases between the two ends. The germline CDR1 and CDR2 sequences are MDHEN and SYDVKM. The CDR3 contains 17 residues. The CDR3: CASSSTDVFIRTDTQYF. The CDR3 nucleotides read TGTGCCAGCAGTTCCACAGACGTCTTCATAAGAACAGATACGCAGTATTTT.

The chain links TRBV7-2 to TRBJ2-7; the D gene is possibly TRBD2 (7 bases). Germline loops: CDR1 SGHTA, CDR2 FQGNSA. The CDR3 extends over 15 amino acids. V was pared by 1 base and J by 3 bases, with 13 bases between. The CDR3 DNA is TGTGCCAGCAGCTTAGGAGGCGGGGGCAGCTACGAGCAGTACTTC. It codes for CASSLGGGGSYEQYF.

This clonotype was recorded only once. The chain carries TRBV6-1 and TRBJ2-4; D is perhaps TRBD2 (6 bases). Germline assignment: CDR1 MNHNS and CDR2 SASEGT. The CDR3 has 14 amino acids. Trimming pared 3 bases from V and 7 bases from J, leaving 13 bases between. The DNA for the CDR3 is TGTGCCAGCAGTGATGGGGGGACCTCGAACATTCAGTACTTC. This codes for CASSDGGTSNIQYF.

The CDR3 here is CASSPPSGRDGELFF. The CDR3 DNA reads as TGTGCCAGCAGCCCCCCTTCGGGGCGGGACGGGGAGCTGTTTTTT. V usage is TRBV6-6 and J usage is TRBJ2-2; maybe TRBD2 (6 bases). The CDR3 consists of 15 residues. V was clipped by 6 bases and J by 7 bases, with 18 bases between them. The germline V gene encodes CDR1 MNHNY and CDR2 SVGAGI (reference sequence).

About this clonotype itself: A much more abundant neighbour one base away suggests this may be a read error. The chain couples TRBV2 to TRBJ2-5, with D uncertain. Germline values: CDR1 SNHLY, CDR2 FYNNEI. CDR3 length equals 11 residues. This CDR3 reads CASSDQETQHF. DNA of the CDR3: TGTGCCAGCAGTGACCAAGAGACCCAGCACTTC.

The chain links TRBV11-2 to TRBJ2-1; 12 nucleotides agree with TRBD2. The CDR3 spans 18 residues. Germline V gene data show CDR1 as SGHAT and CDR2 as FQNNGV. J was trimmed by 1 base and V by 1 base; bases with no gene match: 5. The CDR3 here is CASSLALAGGISYNEQFF. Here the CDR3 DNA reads TGTGCCAGCAGCTTAGCGCTAGCGGGGGGGATATCCTACAATGAGCAGTTCTTC.

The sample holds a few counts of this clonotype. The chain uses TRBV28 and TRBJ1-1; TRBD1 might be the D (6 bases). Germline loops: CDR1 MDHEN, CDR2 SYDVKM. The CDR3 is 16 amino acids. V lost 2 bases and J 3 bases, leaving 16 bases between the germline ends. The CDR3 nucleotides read TGTGCCAGCAGTTTACGTTTGAGGGGGAGTTACACTGAAGCTTTCTTT. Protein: CASSLRLRGSYTEAFF.

CDR3 loop: CASSLDGGPTDTQYF. The CDR3 nucleotides are TGTGCCAGCAGCTTGGATGGCGGACCCACAGATACGCAGTATTTT. V is TRBV5-8 and J is TRBJ2-3; no definite D call. The V end lost 0 bases, the J end lost 2 bases, and 10 bases lay between the germline ends. The CDR3 covers 15 residues. CDR1 and CDR2 from the germline V gene are SGHTS and YDEGEE.

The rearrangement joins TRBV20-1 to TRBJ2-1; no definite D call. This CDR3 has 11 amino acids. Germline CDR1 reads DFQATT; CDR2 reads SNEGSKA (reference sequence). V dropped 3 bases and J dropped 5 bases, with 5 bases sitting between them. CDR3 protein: CSASGDNEQFF. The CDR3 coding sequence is TGCAGTGCTAGCGGCGACAATGAGCAGTTCTTC.

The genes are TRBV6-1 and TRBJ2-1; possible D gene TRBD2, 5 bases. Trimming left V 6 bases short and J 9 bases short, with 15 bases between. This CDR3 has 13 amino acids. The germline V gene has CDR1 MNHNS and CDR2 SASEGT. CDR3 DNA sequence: TGTGCCAGCAGAGATACTAGGACGGGTGAGCAGTTCTTC. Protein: CASRDTRTGEQFF.

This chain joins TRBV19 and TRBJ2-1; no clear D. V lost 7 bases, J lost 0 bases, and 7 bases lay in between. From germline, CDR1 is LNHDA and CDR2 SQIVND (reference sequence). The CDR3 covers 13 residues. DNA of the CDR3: TGTGCCAGTAAAGAGGACTCCTACAATGAGCAGTTCTTC. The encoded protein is CASKEDSYNEQFF.

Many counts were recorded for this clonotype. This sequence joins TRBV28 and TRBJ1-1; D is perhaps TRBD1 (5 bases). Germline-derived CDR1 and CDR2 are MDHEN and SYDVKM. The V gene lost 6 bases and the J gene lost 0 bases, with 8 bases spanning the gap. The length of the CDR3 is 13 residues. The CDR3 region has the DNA TGTGCCAGCAGAGACAGTTTGAACACTGAAGCTTTCTTT. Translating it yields CASRDSLNTEAFF. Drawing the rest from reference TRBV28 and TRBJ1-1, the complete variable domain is DVKVTQSSRYLVKRTGEKVFLECVQDMDHENMFWYRQDPGLGLRLIYFSYDVKMKEKGDIPEGYSVSREKKERFSLILESASTNQTSMYLCASRDSLNTEAFFGQGTRLTVV.

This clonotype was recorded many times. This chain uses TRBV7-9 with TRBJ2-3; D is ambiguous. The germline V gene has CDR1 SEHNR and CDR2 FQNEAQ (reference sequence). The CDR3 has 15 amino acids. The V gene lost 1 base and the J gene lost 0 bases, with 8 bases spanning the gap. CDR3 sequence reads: CASSLVGESTDTQYF. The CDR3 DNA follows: TGTGCCAGCAGCTTAGTTGGAGAAAGCACAGATACGCAGTATTTT.

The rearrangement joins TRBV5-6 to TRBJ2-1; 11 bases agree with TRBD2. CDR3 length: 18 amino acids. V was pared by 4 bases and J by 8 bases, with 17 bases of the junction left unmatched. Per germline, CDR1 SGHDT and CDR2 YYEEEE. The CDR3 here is CASSPPRALAGGTHEQFF. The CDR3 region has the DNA TGTGCCAGCAGCCCCCCTCGGGCCCTAGCGGGAGGTACCCATGAGCAGTTCTTC.

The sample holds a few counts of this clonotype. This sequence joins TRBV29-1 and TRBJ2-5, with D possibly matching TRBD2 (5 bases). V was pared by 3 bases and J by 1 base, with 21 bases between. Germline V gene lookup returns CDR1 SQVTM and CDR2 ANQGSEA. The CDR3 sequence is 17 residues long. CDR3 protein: CSVDEDRGGKGQETQYF. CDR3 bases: TGCAGCGTTGATGAGGACCGGGGTGGGAAGGGCCAAGAGACCCAGTACTTC.

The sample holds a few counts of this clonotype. CDR3 sequence (DNA): TGTGCCAGCACCCGGGGCAGCGGCAGCTCCTACGAGCAGTACTTC. Protein product: CASTRGSGSSYEQYF. The chain links TRBV6-5 to TRBJ2-7; D assignment may be TRBD1 or TRBD2 (5 bases each). The CDR3 sequence is 15 residues long. Germline V CDR1 and CDR2: MNHEY, SVGAGI. Trimming stripped 7 bases from V and 0 bases from J, with 16 bases between.

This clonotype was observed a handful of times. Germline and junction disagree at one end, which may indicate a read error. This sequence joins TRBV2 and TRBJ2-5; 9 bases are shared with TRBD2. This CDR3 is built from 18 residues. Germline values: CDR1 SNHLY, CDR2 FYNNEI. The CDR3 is CASSPDPRGGDYQGTQYF. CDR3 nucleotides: TGTGCCAGCAGTCCGGACCCTCGCGGGGGGGATTACCAAGGGACCCAGTACTTC.

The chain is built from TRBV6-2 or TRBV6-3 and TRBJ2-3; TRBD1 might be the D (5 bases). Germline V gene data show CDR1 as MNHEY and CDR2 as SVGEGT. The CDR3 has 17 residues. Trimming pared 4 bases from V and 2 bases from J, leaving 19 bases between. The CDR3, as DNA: TGTGCCAGCAGTTCAGTGGACACCCGAGTCTCCACAGATACGCAGTATTTT. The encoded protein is CASSSVDTRVSTDTQYF.

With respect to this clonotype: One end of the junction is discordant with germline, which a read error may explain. The CDR3 protein is CASSLAGESYNEQFF. Here the CDR3 DNA reads TGTGCCAGCAGCCTAGCGGGGGAGTCCTACAATGAGCAGTTCTTC. The rearrangement uses TRBV7-6 and TRBJ2-1, with 10 bases identical to TRBD2. CDR1 and CDR2 (germline): SGHVS, FNYEAQ. The CDR3 runs to 15 residues. Supplemented by reference TRBV7-6 and TRBJ2-1, the full variable domain reads GAGVSQSPRYKVTKRGQDVALRCDPISGHVSLYWYRQALGQGPEFLTYFNYEAQQDKSGLPNDRFSAERPEGSISTLTIQRTEQRDSAMYRCASSLAGESYNEQFFGPGTRLTVL.

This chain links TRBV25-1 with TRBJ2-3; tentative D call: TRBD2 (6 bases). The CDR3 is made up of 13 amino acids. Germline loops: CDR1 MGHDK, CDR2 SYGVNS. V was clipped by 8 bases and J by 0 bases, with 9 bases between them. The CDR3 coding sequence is TGTGCCAGCGGGGGGACTAGCACAGATACGCAGTATTTT. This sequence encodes CASGGTSTDTQYF.

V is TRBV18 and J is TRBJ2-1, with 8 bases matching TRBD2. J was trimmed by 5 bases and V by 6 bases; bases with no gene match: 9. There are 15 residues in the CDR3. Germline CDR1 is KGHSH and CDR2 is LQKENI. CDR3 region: CASSPGTSLDNEQFF. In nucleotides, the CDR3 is TGTGCCAGCTCCCCCGGGACTAGTCTCGACAATGAGCAGTTCTTC.

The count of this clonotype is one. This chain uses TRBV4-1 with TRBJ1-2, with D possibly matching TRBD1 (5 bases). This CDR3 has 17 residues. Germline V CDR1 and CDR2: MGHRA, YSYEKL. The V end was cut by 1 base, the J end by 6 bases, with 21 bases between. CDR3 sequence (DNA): TGCGCCAGCAGCCAAGTTCTCAAGGTTGGGGAAGGGGATGGCTACACCTTC. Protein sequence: CASSQVLKVGEGDGYTF.

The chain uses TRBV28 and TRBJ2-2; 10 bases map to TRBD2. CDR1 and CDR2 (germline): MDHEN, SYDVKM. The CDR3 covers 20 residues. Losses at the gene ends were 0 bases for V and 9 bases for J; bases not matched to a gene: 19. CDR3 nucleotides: TGTGCCAGCAGTTTATGGGGTCTTGGGACAGCAACTAGCGGGGTCAGGGAGCTGTTTTTT. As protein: CASSLWGLGTATSGVRELFF. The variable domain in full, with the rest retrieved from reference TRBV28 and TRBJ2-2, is DVKVTQSSRYLVKRTGEKVFLECVQDMDHENMFWYRQDPGLGLRLIYFSYDVKMKEKGDIPEGYSVSREKKERFSLILESASTNQTSMYLCASSLWGLGTATSGVRELFFGEGSRLTVL.

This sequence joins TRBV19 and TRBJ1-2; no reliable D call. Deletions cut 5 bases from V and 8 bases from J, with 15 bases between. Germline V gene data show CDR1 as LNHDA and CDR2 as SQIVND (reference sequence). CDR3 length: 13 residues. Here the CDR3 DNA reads TGTGCCAGTAGTTTTAATGGCGCGGGCGGCTACACCTTC. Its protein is CASSFNGAGGYTF.

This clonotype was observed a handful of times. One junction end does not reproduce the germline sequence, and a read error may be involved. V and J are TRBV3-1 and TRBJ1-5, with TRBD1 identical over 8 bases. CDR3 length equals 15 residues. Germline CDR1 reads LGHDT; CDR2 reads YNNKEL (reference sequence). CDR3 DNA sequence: TGCGCCAGCAGACAGGGGATTGAAAGCAATCAGCCCCAGCATTTT. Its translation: CASRQGIESNQPQHF.

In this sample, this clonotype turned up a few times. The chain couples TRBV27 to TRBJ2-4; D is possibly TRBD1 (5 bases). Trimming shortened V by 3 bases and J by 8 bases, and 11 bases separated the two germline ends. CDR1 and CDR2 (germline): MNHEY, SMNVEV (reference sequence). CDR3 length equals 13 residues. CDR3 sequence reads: CASSFSRDDIQYF. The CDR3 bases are TGTGCCAGCAGTTTTTCCAGGGATGACATTCAGTACTTC.